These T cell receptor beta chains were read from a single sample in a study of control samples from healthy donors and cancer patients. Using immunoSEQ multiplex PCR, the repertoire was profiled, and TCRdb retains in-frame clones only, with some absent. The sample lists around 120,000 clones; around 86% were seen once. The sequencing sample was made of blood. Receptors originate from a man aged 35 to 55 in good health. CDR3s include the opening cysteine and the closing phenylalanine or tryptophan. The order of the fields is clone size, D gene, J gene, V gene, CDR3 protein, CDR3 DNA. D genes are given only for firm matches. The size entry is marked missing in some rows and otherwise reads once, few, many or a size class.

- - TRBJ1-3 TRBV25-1 CASAHRNTIYF TGTGCCAGTGCTCACCGAAACACCATATATTTT
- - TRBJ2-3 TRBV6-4 CASSDRGTDTQYF TGTGCCAGCAGTGACAGGGGCACAGATACGCAGTATTTT
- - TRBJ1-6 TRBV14 CASSQEGSTYNSPLHF TGTGCCAGCAGCCAAGAGGGGAGCACCTATAATTCACCCCTCCACTTT
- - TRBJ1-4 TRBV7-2 CASSFNEKLFF TGTGCCAGCAGCTTTAATGAAAAACTGTTTTTT
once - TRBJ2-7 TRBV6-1 CASSEVPGNYEQYF TGTGCCAGCAGTGAAGTCCCAGGGAACTACGAGCAGTACTTC
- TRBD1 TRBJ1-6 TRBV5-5 CASSNGQAPPRRPTSPLHF TGTGCCAGCAGCAACGGACAGGCCCCCCCCCGTCGCCCTACCTCACCCCTCCACTTT
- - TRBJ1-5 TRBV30 CAWSREGNQPQHF TGTGCCTGGAGTAGGGAGGGCAATCAGCCCCAGCATTTT
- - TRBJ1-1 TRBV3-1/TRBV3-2 CASSHSTEYTEAFF TGTGCCAGCAGCCACTCGACGGAATACACTGAAGCTTTCTTT
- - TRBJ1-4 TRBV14 CASSQDKASRKLFF TGTGCCAGCAGCCAAGATAAGGCTTCGCGAAAACTGTTTTTT
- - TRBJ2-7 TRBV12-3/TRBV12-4 CATSSGAEQYF TGTGCCACCTCGTCAGGGGCCGAGCAGTACTTC
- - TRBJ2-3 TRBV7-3 CASSLTDGGGSTDTQYF TGTGCCAGCAGCTTAACTGATGGAGGAGGGAGCACAGATACGCAGTATTTT
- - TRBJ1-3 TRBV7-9 CASSPAGGDTIYF TGTGCCAGCAGCCCCGCCGGGGGAGACACCATATATTTT
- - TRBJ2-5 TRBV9 CASSPGGGGSDQETQYF TGTGCCAGCAGCCCTGGAGGGGGGGGGAGCGACCAAGAGACCCAGTACTTC
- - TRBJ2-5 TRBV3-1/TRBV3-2 CASSQALLETQYF TGTGCCAGCAGCCAAGCCCTCTTGGAGACCCAGTACTTC
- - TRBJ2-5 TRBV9 CASSPIRGITTQYF TGTGCCAGCAGCCCCATTCGGGGGATTACGACCCAGTACTTC
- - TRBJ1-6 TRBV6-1 CASSELSRRPNSPLHF TGTGCCAGCAGTGAACTCTCCAGGAGGCCAAATTCACCCCTCCACTTT
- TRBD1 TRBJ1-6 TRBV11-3 CASNRQGTNSPLHF TGTGCCAGCAACCGACAGGGCACAAATTCACCCCTCCACTTT